The clone carrying this T cell receptor (beta chain) was seen only once. The data were taken from a study of memory CD4+ T cells and cytomegalovirus serostatus. Single viable CD3+CD4+CD8-CD45RO+ cells were sorted as the memory CD4+ T cells. Germline trimming cut 10 bases from V and 2 bases from J; bases unmatched to any gene: 4. The CDR3 runs to 12 residues. Germline CDR1 and CDR2: ENHRY and SYGVKD. Clones were read by immunoSEQ multiplex PCR, and TCRdb kept only the in-frame ones, dropping some. The sample records tens of thousands of clones, roughly four fifths being singletons. The chain carries TRBV10-3 and TRBJ1-1; TRBD1 agrees at 7 bases. The receptor's source is an adult in good health and CMV-seronegative. Sequenced sample: memory CD4+ T cells from blood. This CDR3 is CATRQGNTEAFF. CDR3 bases: TGTGCCACCCGACAGGGAAACACTGAAGCTTTCTTT.